Presented here are 26 T cell receptor beta chains from one specimen sequenced in a study of blood T cells in healthy people across ages (dated by TCRdb to about 2015). The library was prepared using 5' RACE. Sequencer: Illumina HiSeq 2500. The second PCR ran for about 7 to 11 cycles and used a J-beta primer mix along with a sample-barcoded 5' primer. TCRdb took the public reads, trimmed them with fastp at Q25, ran MiXCR for clone calling and kept in-frame beta chains. Rows are combined by CDR3 protein, so each entry shows the most common genes and DNA. The sample records some 1,000,000 distinct CDR3 sequences, 20% to 25% of which are singletons. The biggest ten clones account for approximately 0.7% of the sample. The same specimen was also included in a second study, on T cells of mothers and their children.

Sequenced material: blood. These receptors originate from a girl aged 2 to 9 in good health.

This clonotype was found once. The CDR3 loop reads CASSRGSPGLNEQFF. The CDR3 nucleotides read TGTGCCAGCAGCCGCGGGAGTCCGGGTTTGAATGAGCAGTTCTTC. The chain combines TRBV6-2 or TRBV6-3 with TRBJ2-1; 7 nucleotides match TRBD2. The CDR3 is made up of 15 amino acids. The ends lost 6 bases at V and 7 bases at J; junction bases unmatched: 12. Germline V gives CDR1 MNHEY, CDR2 SVGEGT.

This clonotype occurred a few times. The chain employs TRBV2 and TRBJ2-5, with D perhaps being TRBD1 or TRBD2 (6 bases each). Germline V lookup: CDR1 SNHLY, CDR2 FYNNEI. This CDR3 has 14 amino acids. V was pared by 4 bases and J by 4 bases, with 13 bases between. CDR3: CASSGKGEVETQYF. CDR3 bases: TGTGCCAGCAGTGGCAAGGGGGAGGTAGAGACCCAGTACTTC.

The J gene is TRBJ2-5, the V gene TRBV12-3 or TRBV12-4; D unresolved. The germline V and J ends were trimmed by 1 base and 9 bases, with 9 bases remaining between them. The CDR3 loop spans 12 amino acids. Here the CDR3 DNA reads TGTGCCAGCAGTTTAGACAGCCGGGCCCAGTACTTC. This encodes CASSLDSRAQYF.

The chain is built from TRBV6-5 and TRBJ2-1; D is unresolved. This CDR3 has 14 amino acids. Germline-derived CDR1 and CDR2 are MNHEY and SVGAGI. Trimming cost V 0 bases and J 4 bases, with 7 bases left between them. Written as DNA, the CDR3 is TGTGCCAGCAGTTACTCGAGACTTTACAATGAGCAGTTCTTC. Translation gives CASSYSRLYNEQFF.

This clonotype was observed a few times. The chain is built from TRBV7-2 and TRBJ2-3; D remains ambiguous. Between the trimmed V and J ends, which lost 7 bases and 4 bases, there was a span of 18 bases. The CDR3 is 15 residues long. Germline-derived CDR1 and CDR2 are SGHTA and FQGNSA. This CDR3 reads CASTPRPSTPDTQYF. CDR3 nucleotide sequence: TGTGCCAGCACCCCGAGGCCTAGTACCCCAGATACGCAGTATTTT.

V is TRBV4-1 and J is TRBJ1-2; 11 bases match TRBD1. The germline V gene encodes CDR1 MGHRA and CDR2 YSYEKL. The CDR3 length is 16 residues. J lost 6 bases, V lost 4 bases, and 10 bases had no gene match. Written as DNA, the CDR3 is TGCGCCAGCAGCCTTACGATAGGGACAGGGGGACATGGCTACACCTTC. As protein: CASSLTIGTGGHGYTF.

The chain combines TRBV28 with TRBJ2-6; 9 bases match TRBD1. This CDR3 has 18 amino acids. In germline, CDR1 is MDHEN, CDR2 SYDVKM. With V trimmed by 5 bases and J by 0 bases, 8 bases remained unmatched. The CDR3 nucleotides are TGTGCCAGCAGTCCGGGACAGGGCGGGACCTCTGGGGCCAACGTCCTGACTTTC. Its translation: CASSPGQGGTSGANVLTF.

V usage is TRBV29-1 and J usage is TRBJ1-2, with D perhaps TRBD1 (6 bases). With 6 bases removed from V and 7 bases from J, the gap between germline ends came to 12 bases. The CDR3 covers 11 residues. Looked up from germline, CDR1 is SQVTM and CDR2 is ANQGSEA. The CDR3 DNA is TGCAGCGTGGGGGCTGGGGCTGGCTACACCTTC. As protein: CSVGAGAGYTF.

About this clonotype: The junction does not match germline at one end; this may be a read error. The chain joins TRBV10-3 to TRBJ2-1, with a possible D match to TRBD1 (5 bases). This CDR3 contains 11 residues. Germline CDR1 and CDR2: ENHRY and SYGVKD. The CDR3 sequence is CAILSGNAQFF. DNA for the CDR3: TGTGCCATCTTGTCAGGGAATGCGCAGTTCTTC.

This clonotype was seen only a few times. The chain couples TRBV6-1 to TRBJ2-5, with D unclear. Deletions cut 2 bases from V and 2 bases from J, with 6 bases between. Germline values: CDR1 MNHNS, CDR2 SASEGT. The CDR3 is 13 amino acids. The chain's CDR3 is CASSESQQETQYF. The DNA for the CDR3 is TGTGCCAGCAGTGAATCCCAGCAAGAGACCCAGTACTTC.

CDR3 bases: TGTGCCAGCAGACAGGGAACCGATAATTCACCCCTCCACTTT. This sequence encodes CASRQGTDNSPLHF. This rearrangement joins TRBV27 to TRBJ1-6; D is possibly TRBD1 (6 bases). Trimming took 6 bases from V and 5 from J, leaving 11 bases between them. There are 14 residues in the CDR3. Per germline, CDR1 MNHEY and CDR2 SMNVEV (reference sequence).

J is TRBJ2-3 and V is TRBV2; D is possibly TRBD1 (5 bases). This CDR3 region has 12 residues. V lost 6 bases to trimming and J lost 6 bases, with 10 bases between them. Germline lookup yields CDR1 SNHLY and CDR2 FYNNEI. CDR3 coding DNA: TGTGCCAGCAGAGGATCAGGGGATACGCAGTATTTT. It encodes CASRGSGDTQYF.

The V call is TRBV29-1, the J call TRBJ2-7; TRBD1 might be the D (6 bases). Trimming stripped 5 bases from V and 3 bases from J, with 23 bases between. From germline, CDR1 is SQVTM and CDR2 ANQGSEA. This CDR3 spans 16 amino acids. CDR3 sequence: CSVYGSTRDTVYEQYF. For the CDR3, the DNA is TGCAGCGTTTATGGGAGTACCCGGGACACCGTCTACGAGCAGTACTTC.

In this sample, this clonotype turned up a few times. The junction differs from germline at one of its ends, possibly a read error. This chain uses TRBV7-9 with TRBJ2-5; a possible D gene is TRBD2 (6 bases). The CDR3 totals 15 residues. Germline V lookup: CDR1 SEHNR, CDR2 FQNEAQ (reference sequence). The CDR3 DNA follows: TGTGCCAGCAGCCTACGGACTACCCGACAAGAGACCCTGTACTTC. Its translation is CASSLRTTRQETLYF.

The chain joins TRBV18 to TRBJ2-1; a weak D match, TRBD1 (6 bases). The germline V gene encodes CDR1 KGHSH and CDR2 LQKENI. Trimming took off 0 bases at V and 8 bases at J, with 11 bases between the two ends. CDR3 size: 14 residues. CDR3 sequence (DNA): TGTGCCAGCTCACCACCCTTGTCAGGGGATGAGCAGTTCTTC. Translated: CASSPPLSGDEQFF.

The V call is TRBV7-9, the J call TRBJ2-5; 8 positions match TRBD2. The DNA matches TRBJ2-1 better at its end, which makes the J call doubtful. The CDR3 is made up of 15 amino acids. Per the germline V gene, CDR1 is SEHNR and CDR2 is FQNEAQ (reference sequence). The CDR3 sequence is CASSFAGTRNNEQFF. In nucleotides, the CDR3 is TGTGCCAGCAGCTTTGCCGGGACTAGGAACAATGAGCAGTTCTTC.

This clonotype occurred a few times. The chain recombines TRBV11-2 with TRBJ1-4, with a weak D call TRBD1 (5 bases). The germline V gene encodes CDR1 SGHAT and CDR2 FQNNGV. This CDR3 spans 16 amino acids. The ends were cut back, 1 base at V and 8 bases at J, with 17 bases in the middle. CDR3 residues: CASSLVKGLPGEKLFF. The CDR3 DNA reads TGTGCCAGCAGCTTAGTGAAGGGGCTCCCAGGCGAAAAACTGTTTTTT.

The chain combines TRBV7-2 with TRBJ2-1, with 13 nucleotides matching TRBD2. Germline values: CDR1 SGHTA, CDR2 FQGNSA. The ends lost 5 bases at V and 10 bases at J; junction bases unmatched: 8. The CDR3 covers 15 residues. DNA of the CDR3: TGTGCCAGCAGCGTAACTAGCGGGGGGGTTGGGGAGCAGTTCTTC. It is translated as CASSVTSGGVGEQFF.

The gene calls are TRBV28 and TRBJ2-1; TRBD1 matches at 8 bases. The germline gives CDR1 MDHEN, CDR2 SYDVKM. V trimming: 5 bases; J trimming: 15 bases; junction bases outside the gene matches: 9. There are 12 residues in the CDR3. DNA of the CDR3: TGTGCCAGCAGTACCGGGACAGGAGCCGTGTTCTTC. Translated: CASSTGTGAVFF. Supplemented by reference TRBV28 and TRBJ2-1, the full variable domain reads DVKVTQSSRYLVKRTGEKVFLECVQDMDHENMFWYRQDPGLGLRLIYFSYDVKMKEKGDIPEGYSVSREKKERFSLILESASTNQTSMYLCASSTGTGAVFFGPGTRLTVL.

On this clonotype: At one boundary the junction diverges from the germline segment, which might be a read error. The rearrangement joins TRBV7-3 to TRBJ2-1, with 9 bases matching TRBD1. The CDR3 sequence is 14 residues long. Germline-derived CDR1 and CDR2 are SGHTA and FQGTGA. CDR3 DNA sequence: TGTGCCAGCAGCTTAGGGACAGGGTACAATGAGCAGTCCTTC. This sequence encodes CASSLGTGYNEQSF.

There are a few counts of this clonotype. The V call is TRBV28, the J call TRBJ2-1; D remains ambiguous. The CDR3 is 12 residues long. Trimming shortened V by 10 bases and J by 2 bases, and 9 bases separated the two germline ends. The germline V gene has CDR1 MDHEN and CDR2 SYDVKM. In DNA, the CDR3 is TGTGCCACCGTCGGCCCCTACAATGAGCAGTTCTTC. Translation: CATVGPYNEQFF.

The chain uses TRBV6-5 and TRBJ1-1, with D unclear. CDR1 is MNHEY and CDR2 is SVGAGI in the germline V gene. Trimming took off 2 bases at V and 3 bases at J, with 13 bases between the two ends. This CDR3 region has 15 residues. The DNA of the CDR3 is TGTGCCAGCAGTTACGAAGGCGTTGTTGACACTGAAGCTTTCTTT. This encodes CASSYEGVVDTEAFF.

The chain links TRBV12-3 or TRBV12-4 to TRBJ1-2, with TRBD1 as a possible D gene (5 bases). The CDR3 totals 15 residues. V was cut by 6 bases and J by 8 bases, with 22 bases left in between. The CDR3 region has the DNA TGTGCCAGCAGCCCTGAAATCAGGGAGTTAGGGGGCTACACCTTC. Protein: CASSPEIRELGGYTF.

This rearrangement joins TRBV11-1 to TRBJ2-7; no reliable D call. This CDR3 region has 15 residues. Trimming cost V 5 bases and J 6 bases, with 20 bases left between them. CDR1 is SGHAT, CDR2 FQDESV, per germline (reference sequence). DNA for the CDR3: TGTGCCAGCAGCGCCCGGACGAACGCTCCCCTCGAGCAGTACTTC. Translated, it gives CASSARTNAPLEQYF.

In its sample, this clonotype was seen a few times. The CDR3 loop is CASHRGRIEAFF. The DNA for the CDR3 is TGTGCCAGTCATAGGGGGCGGATTGAAGCTTTCTTT. The chain links TRBV19 to TRBJ1-1; 7 bases align to TRBD1. The germline V gene encodes CDR1 LNHDA and CDR2 SQIVND (reference sequence). The length of the CDR3 is 12 residues. The V and J ends lost 8 bases and 7 bases, in that order; junction bases with no gene match: 7.

The chain has TRBV28 and TRBJ1-1, with 9 nucleotides matching TRBD1. V shed 2 bases, J shed 4 bases, and the junction held 5 bases outside the gene matches. The CDR3 length is 15 residues. Germline assignment: CDR1 MDHEN and CDR2 SYDVKM. CDR3 DNA: TGTGCCAGCAGTTTAATAACAGGGGGCTCCACTGAAGCTTTCTTT. It is translated as CASSLITGGSTEAFF.